The rows below give T cell receptor beta chains drawn from one sample of a study of OX40 agonist ivuxolimab in advanced cancers. TCRdb keeps only in-frame clones here, not all; method: immunoSEQ multiplex PCR. The sample has more than 80,000 clones; about 90% are singletons. The sample consisted of CD4+ or CD8+ T cells sorted from blood, taken in a trial of the OX40 agonist ivuxolimab. Receptor source: an adult with an advanced solid tumor such as melanoma, head and neck, liver or kidney cancer. The CDR3 runs from the conserved cysteine through the conserved F or W. Each record gives: clone size, J gene, V gene, D gene, CDR3 protein, CDR3 DNA. A D gene is named only where the DNA matches it firmly. The size field is filled for only some rows; it gives once, few, many or a size class.

>-|TRBJ2-2|TRBV11-1|-
CASSPPTGHSNTGELFF
TGTGCCAGCAGCCCGCCCACGGGACATTCCAACACCGGGGAGCTGTTTTTT
>-|TRBJ2-5|TRBV19|-
CASSWLEGETQYF
TGTGCCAGTAGTTGGCTGGAGGGAGAGACCCAGTACTTC
>-|TRBJ2-7|TRBV5-1|-
CASSPRLRGDRYEQYF
TGCGCCAGCAGCCCACGGTTGAGGGGGGATCGCTACGAGCAGTACTTC
>-|TRBJ2-7|TRBV10-2|-
CASSSRGYHEQYF
TGCGCCAGCTCGTCCAGGGGTTACCACGAGCAGTACTTC
>-|TRBJ1-3|TRBV7-8|-
CASSNYRVPSGNTIYF
TGTGCCAGCAGCAACTACAGGGTTCCTTCTGGAAACACCATATATTTT
>-|TRBJ2-2|TRBV5-1|TRBD1
CASSLGQGGRTGELFF
TGCGCCAGCAGCCTTGGACAGGGGGGCCGGACCGGGGAGCTGTTTTTT
>-|TRBJ1-5|TRBV18|-
CASSPPGGGNQPQHF
TGTGCCAGCTCACCACCGGGGGGGGGAAATCAGCCCCAGCATTTT
>-|TRBJ2-2|TRBV27|TRBD2
CASSLRPGLAGGELFF
TGTGCCAGCAGTTTGAGGCCGGGACTAGCGGGAGGGGAGCTGTTTTTT
>-|TRBJ1-1|TRBV28|-
CASSLPGLILTEAFF
TGTGCCAGCAGTCTCCCGGGACTTATACTCACTGAAGCTTTCTTT
>-|TRBJ2-3|TRBV7-3|TRBD2
CASSLTVGRGDTQYF
TGTGCCAGCAGCTTAACAGTCGGGAGGGGAGATACGCAGTATTTT
>-|TRBJ2-7|TRBV7-3|-
CASSPQGQNEQYF
TGTGCCAGCAGCCCGCAGGGGCAAAACGAGCAGTACTTC
>-|TRBJ1-1|TRBV28|-
CASAGVMNTEAFF
TGTGCCAGTGCCGGGGTCATGAACACTGAAGCTTTCTTT
>-|TRBJ1-1|TRBV7-2|-
CASSPAVNTEAFF
TGTGCCAGCAGCCCAGCGGTGAACACTGAAGCTTTCTTT
>once|TRBJ2-1|TRBV4-3|TRBD2
CASSQDGASGRWGQFF
TGCGCCAGCAGCCAAGACGGGGCTAGCGGGAGATGGGGGCAGTTCTTC